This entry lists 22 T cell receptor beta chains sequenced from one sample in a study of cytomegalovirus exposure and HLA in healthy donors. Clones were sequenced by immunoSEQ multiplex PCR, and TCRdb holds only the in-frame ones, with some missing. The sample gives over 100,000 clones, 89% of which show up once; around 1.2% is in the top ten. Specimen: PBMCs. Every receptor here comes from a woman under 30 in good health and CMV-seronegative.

The DNA for the CDR3 is TGTGCCAGCAGCTTAGACAGAATAAACTATGGCTACACCTTC. The encoded protein is CASSLDRINYGYTF. The chain has TRBV7-9 and TRBJ1-2, with unresolved D. Trimming took off 1 base at V and 2 bases at J, with 8 bases between the two ends. The germline gives CDR1 SEHNR, CDR2 FQNEAQ (reference sequence). This CDR3 region has 14 residues.

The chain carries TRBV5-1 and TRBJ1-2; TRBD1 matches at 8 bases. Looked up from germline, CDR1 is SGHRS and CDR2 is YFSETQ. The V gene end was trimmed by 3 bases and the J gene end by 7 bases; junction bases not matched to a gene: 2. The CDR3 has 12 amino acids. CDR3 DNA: TGCGCCAGCAGCTCCGGACAGGGTGGCTACACCTTC. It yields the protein CASSSGQGGYTF.

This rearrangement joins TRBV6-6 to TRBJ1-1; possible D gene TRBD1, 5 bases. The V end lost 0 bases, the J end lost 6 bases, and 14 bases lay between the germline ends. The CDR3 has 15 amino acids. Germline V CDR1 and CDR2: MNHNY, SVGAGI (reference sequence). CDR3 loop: CASSYSNQGVAEAFF. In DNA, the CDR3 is TGTGCCAGCAGTTACTCGAACCAGGGCGTCGCTGAAGCTTTCTTT.

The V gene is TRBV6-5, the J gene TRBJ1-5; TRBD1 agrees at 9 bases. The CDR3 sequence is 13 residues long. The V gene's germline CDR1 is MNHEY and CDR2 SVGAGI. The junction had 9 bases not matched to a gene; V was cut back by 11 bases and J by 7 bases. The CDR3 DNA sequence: TGTGCCTCCACGGGACAGGGTGGGCAGCCCCAGCATTTT. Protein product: CASTGQGGQPQHF.

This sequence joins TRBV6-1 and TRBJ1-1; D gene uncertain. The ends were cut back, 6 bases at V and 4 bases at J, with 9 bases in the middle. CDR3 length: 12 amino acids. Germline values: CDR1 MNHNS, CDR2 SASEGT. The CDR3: CASRVRGTEAFF. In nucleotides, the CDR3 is TGTGCCAGCAGGGTGCGAGGCACTGAAGCTTTCTTT.

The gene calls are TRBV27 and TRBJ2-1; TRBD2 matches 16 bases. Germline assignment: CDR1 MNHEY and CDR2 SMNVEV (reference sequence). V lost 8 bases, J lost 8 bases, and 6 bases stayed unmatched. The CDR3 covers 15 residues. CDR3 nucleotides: TGTGCCAGCGGGGGACTAGCGGGGGGGCCCCATGAGCAGTTCTTC. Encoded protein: CASGGLAGGPHEQFF.

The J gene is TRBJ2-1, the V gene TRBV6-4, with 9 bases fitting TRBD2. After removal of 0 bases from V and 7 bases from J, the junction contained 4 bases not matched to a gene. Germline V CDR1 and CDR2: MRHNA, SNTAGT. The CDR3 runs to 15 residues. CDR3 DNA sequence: TGTGCCAGCAGTGACTCCGCTAGCGGGATGAATGAGCAGTTCTTC. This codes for CASSDSASGMNEQFF.

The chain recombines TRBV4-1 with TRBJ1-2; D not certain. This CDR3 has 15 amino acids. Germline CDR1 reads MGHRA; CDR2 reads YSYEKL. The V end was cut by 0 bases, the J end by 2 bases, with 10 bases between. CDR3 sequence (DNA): TGCGCCAGCAGCCAAGACCTGAATCGGAACTATGGCTACACCTTC. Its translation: CASSQDLNRNYGYTF.

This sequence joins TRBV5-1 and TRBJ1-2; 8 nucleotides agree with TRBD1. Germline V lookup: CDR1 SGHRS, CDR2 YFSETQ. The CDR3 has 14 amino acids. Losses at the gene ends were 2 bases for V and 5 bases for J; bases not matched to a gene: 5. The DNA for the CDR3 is TGCGCCAGCAGCTTATTGGACAGGGAGTATGGCTACACCTTC. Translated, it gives CASSLLDREYGYTF.

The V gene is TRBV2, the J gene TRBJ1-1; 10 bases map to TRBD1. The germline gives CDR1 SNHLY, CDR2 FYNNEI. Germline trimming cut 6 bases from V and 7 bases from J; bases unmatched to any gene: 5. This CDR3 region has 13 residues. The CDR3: CASRGGTGDEAFF. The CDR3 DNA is TGTGCCAGCAGAGGGGGGACAGGGGATGAAGCTTTCTTT.

CDR3 residues: CASSLEGAGNQPQHF. The CDR3 DNA reads TGTGCCAGCAGCTTAGAAGGGGCTGGCAATCAGCCCCAGCATTTT. This chain links TRBV7-9 with TRBJ1-5; D possibly corresponds to TRBD1 (5 bases). CDR3 length equals 15 residues. The ends were cut back, 1 base at V and 2 bases at J, with 9 bases in the middle. CDR1 SEHNR and CDR2 FQNEAQ come from the germline V gene (reference sequence).

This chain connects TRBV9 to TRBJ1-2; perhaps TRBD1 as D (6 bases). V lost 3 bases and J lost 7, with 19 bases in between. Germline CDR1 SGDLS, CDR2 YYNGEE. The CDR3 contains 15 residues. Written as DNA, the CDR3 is TGTGCCAGCAGCGAGGCCGGCAGGGGAGCTGCTGGCTACACCTTC. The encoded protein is CASSEAGRGAAGYTF.

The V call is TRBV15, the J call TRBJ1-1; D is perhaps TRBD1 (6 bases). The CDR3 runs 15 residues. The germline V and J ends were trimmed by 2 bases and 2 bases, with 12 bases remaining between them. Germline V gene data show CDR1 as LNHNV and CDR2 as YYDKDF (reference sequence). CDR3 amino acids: CATSRLQGLNTEAFF. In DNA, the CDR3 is TGTGCCACCAGCAGACTACAGGGTCTCAACACTGAAGCTTTCTTT.

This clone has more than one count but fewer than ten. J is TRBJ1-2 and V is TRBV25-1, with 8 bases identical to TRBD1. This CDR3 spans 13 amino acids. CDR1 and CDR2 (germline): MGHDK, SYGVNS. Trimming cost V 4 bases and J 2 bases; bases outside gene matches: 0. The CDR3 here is CASSGTGNYGYTF. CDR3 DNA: TGTGCCAGCAGTGGGACAGGGAACTATGGCTACACCTTC.

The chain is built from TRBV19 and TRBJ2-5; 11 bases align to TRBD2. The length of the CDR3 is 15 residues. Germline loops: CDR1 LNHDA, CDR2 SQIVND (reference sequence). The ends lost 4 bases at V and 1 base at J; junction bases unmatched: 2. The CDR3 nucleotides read TGTGCCAGTAGTAGACTAGCGGGGATCCAAGAGACCCAGTACTTC. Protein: CASSRLAGIQETQYF.

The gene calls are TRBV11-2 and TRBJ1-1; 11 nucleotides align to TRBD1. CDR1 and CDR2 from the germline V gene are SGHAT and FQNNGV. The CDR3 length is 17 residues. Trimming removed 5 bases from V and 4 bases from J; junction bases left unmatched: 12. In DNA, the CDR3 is TGTGCCAGCAGCCACCGGACAGGGGGCAGGTCGAGCACTGAAGCTTTCTTT. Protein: CASSHRTGGRSSTEAFF.

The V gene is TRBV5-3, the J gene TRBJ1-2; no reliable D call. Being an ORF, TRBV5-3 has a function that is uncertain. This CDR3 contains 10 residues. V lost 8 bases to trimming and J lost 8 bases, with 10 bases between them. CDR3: CARTKPGYTF. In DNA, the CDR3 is TGTGCCAGGACTAAACCGGGCTACACCTTC.

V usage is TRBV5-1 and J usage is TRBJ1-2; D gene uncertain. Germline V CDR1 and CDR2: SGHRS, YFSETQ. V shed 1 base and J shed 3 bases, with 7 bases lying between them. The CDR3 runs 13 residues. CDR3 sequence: CASSLSGDYGYTF. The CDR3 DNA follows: TGCGCCAGCAGCTTGTCGGGAGACTATGGCTACACCTTC. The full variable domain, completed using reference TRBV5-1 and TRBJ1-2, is KAGVTQTPRYLIKTRGQQVTLSCSPISGHRSVSWYQQTPGQGLQFLFEYFSETQRNKGNFPGRFSGRQFSNSRSEMNVSTLELGDSALYLCASSLSGDYGYTFGSGTRLTVV.

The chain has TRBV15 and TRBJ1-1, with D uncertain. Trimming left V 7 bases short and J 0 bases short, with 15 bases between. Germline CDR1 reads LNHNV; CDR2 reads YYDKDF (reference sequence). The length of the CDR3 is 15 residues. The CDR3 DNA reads TGTGCCACCATCTATTCCCCCGATATGAACACTGAAGCTTTCTTT. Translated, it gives CATIYSPDMNTEAFF.

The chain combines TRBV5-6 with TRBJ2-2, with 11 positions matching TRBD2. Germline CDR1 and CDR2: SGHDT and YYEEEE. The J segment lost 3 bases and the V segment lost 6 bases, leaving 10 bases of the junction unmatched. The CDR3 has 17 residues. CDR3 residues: CASNTLGTSGYTGELFF. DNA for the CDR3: TGTGCCAGCAACACCCTAGGGACTAGCGGTTACACCGGGGAGCTGTTTTTT.

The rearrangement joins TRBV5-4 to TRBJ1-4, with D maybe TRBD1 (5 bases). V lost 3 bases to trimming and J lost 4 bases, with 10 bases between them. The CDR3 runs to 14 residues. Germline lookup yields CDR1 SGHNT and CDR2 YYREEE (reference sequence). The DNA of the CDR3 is TGTGCCAGCAGCTATGACAGAGATAATGAAAAACTGTTTTTT. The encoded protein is CASSYDRDNEKLFF.

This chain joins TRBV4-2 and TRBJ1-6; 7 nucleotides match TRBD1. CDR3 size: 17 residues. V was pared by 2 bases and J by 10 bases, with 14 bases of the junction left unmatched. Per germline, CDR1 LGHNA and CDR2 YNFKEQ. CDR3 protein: CASSQQPTGDRDSPLHF. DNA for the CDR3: TGTGCCAGCAGCCAACAACCCACTGGGGACAGAGACTCACCCCTCCACTTT.